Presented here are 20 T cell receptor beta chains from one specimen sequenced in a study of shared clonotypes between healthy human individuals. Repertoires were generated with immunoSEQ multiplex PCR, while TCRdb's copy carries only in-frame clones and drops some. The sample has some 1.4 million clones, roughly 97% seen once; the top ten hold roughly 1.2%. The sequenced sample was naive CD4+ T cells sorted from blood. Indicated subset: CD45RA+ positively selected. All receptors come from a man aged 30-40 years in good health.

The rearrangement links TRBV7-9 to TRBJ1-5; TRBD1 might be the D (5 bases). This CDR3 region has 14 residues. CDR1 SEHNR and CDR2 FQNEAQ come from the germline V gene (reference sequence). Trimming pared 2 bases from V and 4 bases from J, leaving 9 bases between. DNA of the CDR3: TGTGCCAGCAGCTTACCGGGGGGTAATCAGCCCCAGCATTTT. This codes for CASSLPGGNQPQHF.

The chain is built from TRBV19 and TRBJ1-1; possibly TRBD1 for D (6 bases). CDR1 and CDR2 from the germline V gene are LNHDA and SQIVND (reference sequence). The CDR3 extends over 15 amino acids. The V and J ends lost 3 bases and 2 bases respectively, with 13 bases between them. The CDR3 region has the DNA TGTGCCAGTAGTATCTTGGGGGGGGCAAACACTGAAGCTTTCTTT. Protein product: CASSILGGANTEAFF. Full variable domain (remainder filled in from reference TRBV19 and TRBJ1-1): DGGITQSPKYLFRKEGQNVTLSCEQNLNHDAMYWYRQDPGQGLRLIYYSQIVNDFQKGDIAEGYSVSREKKESFPLTVTSAQKNPTAFYLCASSILGGANTEAFFGQGTRLTVV.

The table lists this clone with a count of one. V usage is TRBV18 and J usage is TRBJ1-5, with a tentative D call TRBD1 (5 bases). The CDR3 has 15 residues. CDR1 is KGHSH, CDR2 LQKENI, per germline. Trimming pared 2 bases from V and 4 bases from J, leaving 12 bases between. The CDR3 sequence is CASSPSQGQNQPQHF. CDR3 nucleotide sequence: TGTGCCAGCTCACCAAGCCAGGGTCAAAATCAGCCCCAGCATTTT.

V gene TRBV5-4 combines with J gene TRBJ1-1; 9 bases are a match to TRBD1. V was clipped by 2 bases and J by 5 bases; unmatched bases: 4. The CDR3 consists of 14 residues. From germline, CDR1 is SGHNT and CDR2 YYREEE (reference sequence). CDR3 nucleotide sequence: TGTGCCAGCAGCTTCGGACAGGGGAGGACTGAAGCTTTCTTT. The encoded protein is CASSFGQGRTEAFF.

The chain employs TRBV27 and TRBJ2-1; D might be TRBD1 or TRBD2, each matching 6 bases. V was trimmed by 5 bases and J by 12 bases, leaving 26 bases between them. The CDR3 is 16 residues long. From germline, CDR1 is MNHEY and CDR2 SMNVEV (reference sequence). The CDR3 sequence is CASSPPSGASLVGQFF. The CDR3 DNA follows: TGTGCCAGCAGTCCACCCTCGGGGGCCTCCCTTGTTGGGCAGTTCTTC.

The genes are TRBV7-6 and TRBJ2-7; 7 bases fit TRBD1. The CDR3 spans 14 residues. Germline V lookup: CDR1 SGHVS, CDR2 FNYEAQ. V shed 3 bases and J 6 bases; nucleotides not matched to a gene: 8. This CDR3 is CASSFRQGPGEQYF. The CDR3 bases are TGTGCCAGCAGCTTCCGACAGGGTCCCGGCGAGCAGTACTTC.

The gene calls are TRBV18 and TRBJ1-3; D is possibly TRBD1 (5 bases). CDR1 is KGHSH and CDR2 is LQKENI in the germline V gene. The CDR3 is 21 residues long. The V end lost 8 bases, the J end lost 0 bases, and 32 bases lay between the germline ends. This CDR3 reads CASTHLAVAQGKTLSGNTIYF. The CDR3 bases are TGTGCCAGCACCCATCTTGCGGTTGCGCAGGGAAAAACACTCTCTGGAAACACCATATATTTT.

CDR3 region: CASSLRRGPYEQYF. In DNA form, the CDR3 reads TGTGCCAGCAGTTTGCGAAGGGGGCCCTACGAGCAGTACTTC. The gene calls are TRBV27 and TRBJ2-7; 7 bases match TRBD1. CDR1 MNHEY and CDR2 SMNVEV come from the germline V gene (reference sequence). The CDR3 has 14 amino acids. V lost 3 bases to trimming and J lost 2 bases; unmatched junction nucleotides: 4.

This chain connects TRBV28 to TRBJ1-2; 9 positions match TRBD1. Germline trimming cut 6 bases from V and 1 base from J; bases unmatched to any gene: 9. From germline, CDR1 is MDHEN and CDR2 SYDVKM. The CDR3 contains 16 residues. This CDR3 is CASRGTGTGLNYGYTF. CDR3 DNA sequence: TGTGCCAGCAGGGGGACAGGGACAGGGCTTAACTATGGCTACACCTTC.

The CDR3 DNA follows: TGTGCCAGCAGCTTAGGTGCAGCGGGATCCCAAGAGACCCAGTACTTC. Protein: CASSLGAAGSQETQYF. The J gene is TRBJ2-5, the V gene TRBV7-6, with 7 bases that match TRBD2. V was clipped by 1 base and J by 1 base; unmatched bases: 6. Germline V lookup: CDR1 SGHVS, CDR2 FNYEAQ. The CDR3 consists of 16 residues.

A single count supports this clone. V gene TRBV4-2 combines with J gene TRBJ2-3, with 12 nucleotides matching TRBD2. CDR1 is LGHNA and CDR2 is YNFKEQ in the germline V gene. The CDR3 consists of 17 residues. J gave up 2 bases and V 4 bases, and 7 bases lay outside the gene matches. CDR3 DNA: TGTGCCAGCAGCCCCTTAACTAGCGGGAGGACCACAGATACGCAGTATTTT. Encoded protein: CASSPLTSGRTTDTQYF.

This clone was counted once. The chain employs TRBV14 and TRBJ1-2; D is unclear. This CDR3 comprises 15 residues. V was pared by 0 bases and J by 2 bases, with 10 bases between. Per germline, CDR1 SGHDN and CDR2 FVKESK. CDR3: CASSQDWQRNYGYTF. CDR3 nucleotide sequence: TGTGCCAGCAGCCAAGATTGGCAGAGAAACTATGGCTACACCTTC.

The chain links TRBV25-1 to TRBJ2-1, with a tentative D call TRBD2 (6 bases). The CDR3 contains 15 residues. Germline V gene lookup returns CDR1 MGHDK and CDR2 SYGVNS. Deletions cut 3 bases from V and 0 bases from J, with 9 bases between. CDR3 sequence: CASSEDGSSYNEQFF. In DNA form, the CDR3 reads TGTGCCAGCAGTGAGGACGGGAGCTCCTACAATGAGCAGTTCTTC. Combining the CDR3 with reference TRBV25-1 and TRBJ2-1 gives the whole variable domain EADIYQTPRYLVIGTGKKITLECSQTMGHDKMYWYQQDPGMELHLIHYSYGVNSTEKGDLSSESTVSRIRTEHFPLTLESARPSHTSQYLCASSEDGSSYNEQFFGPGTRLTVL.

The CDR3 loop reads CASSARTGSTGELFF. As DNA, the CDR3 is TGTGCCAGCAGTGCCCGGACAGGATCCACCGGGGAGCTGTTTTTT. The chain is built from TRBV25-1 and TRBJ2-2, with 7 bases that match TRBD1. Per the germline V gene, CDR1 is MGHDK and CDR2 is SYGVNS. CDR3 length equals 15 residues. Losses at the gene ends were 4 bases for V and 4 bases for J; bases not matched to a gene: 6.

This CDR3 reads CASRERIAGGDYNEQFF. CDR3 bases: TGTGCCAGCAGGGAAAGAATAGCGGGAGGGGACTACAATGAGCAGTTCTTC. The V and J genes are TRBV2 and TRBJ2-1; 11 nucleotides line up with TRBD2. Germline CDR1 is SNHLY and CDR2 is FYNNEI. The CDR3 consists of 17 residues. The trim removed 6 bases at V and 3 bases at J, leaving 10 bases unmatched.

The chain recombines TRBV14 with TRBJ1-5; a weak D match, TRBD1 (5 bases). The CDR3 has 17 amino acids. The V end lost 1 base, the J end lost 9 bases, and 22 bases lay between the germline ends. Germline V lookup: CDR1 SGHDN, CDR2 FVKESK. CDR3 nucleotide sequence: TGTGCCAGCAGCCAAGGGTTAGCGACAGCGACTGAGGGGCCCCAGCATTTT. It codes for CASSQGLATATEGPQHF.

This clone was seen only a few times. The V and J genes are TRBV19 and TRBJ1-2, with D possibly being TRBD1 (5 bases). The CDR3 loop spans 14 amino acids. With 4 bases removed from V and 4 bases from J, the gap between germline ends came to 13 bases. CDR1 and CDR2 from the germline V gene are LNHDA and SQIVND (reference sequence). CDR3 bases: TGTGCCAGTAGTACCGGGACGCCCCTCTATGGCTACACCTTC. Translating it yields CASSTGTPLYGYTF. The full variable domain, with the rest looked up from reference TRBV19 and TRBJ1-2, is DGGITQSPKYLFRKEGQNVTLSCEQNLNHDAMYWYRQDPGQGLRLIYYSQIVNDFQKGDIAEGYSVSREKKESFPLTVTSAQKNPTAFYLCASSTGTPLYGYTFGSGTRLTVV.

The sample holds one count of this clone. The CDR3 here is CASSVGGRPDTQYF. The CDR3, as DNA: TGTGCCAGCTCTGTAGGGGGGCGCCCAGATACGCAGTATTTT. The rearrangement links TRBV6-6 to TRBJ2-3; either TRBD1 or TRBD2 may fit D (6 bases each). CDR3 length: 14 amino acids. Looked up from germline, CDR1 is MNHNY and CDR2 is SVGAGI (reference sequence). V gave up 8 bases and J gave up 4 bases, with 16 bases separating them.

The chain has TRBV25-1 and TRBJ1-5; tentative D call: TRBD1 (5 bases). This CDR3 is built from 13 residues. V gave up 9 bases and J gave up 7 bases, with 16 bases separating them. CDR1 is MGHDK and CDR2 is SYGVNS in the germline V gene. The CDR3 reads CASGLGGGQPQHF. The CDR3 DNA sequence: TGTGCCAGTGGCCTTGGGGGGGGGCAGCCCCAGCATTTT.

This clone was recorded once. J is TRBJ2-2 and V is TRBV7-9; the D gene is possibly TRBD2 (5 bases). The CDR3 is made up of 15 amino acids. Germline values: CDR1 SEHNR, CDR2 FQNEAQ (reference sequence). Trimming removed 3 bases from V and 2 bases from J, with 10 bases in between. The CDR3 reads CASSFKRPNTGELFF. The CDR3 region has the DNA TGTGCCAGCAGCTTCAAGCGGCCCAACACCGGGGAGCTGTTTTTT.